This TCR beta chain was recovered during a study of beta chain features in type 1 diabetes. Study-wide findings and caveats: Among all four CD4+ subsets, Type 1 diabetes patients had TCRB CDR3s that were moderately but significantly shorter.

This clone is labeled medium-sized (0.01 to 0.1%). What it binds is unknown. This CDR3 is built from 14 residues. With V trimmed by 6 bases and J by 6 bases, 7 bases remained unmatched. CDR1 MNHNY and CDR2 SVGAGI come from the germline V gene (reference sequence). Since all of the isolated RNA was reverse transcribed, expressed TCRB transcripts were what got sequenced. Data came from immunoSEQ multiplex PCR; TCRdb stores just in-frame clones and leaves some out. The repertoire holds some 52,000 clones, with less than 55% as singletons. The chain carries TRBV6-6 and TRBJ1-2; 10 positions agree with TRBD1. The material sequenced was Tregs from blood. The source of this sequence is a man aged 25-45 years with type 1 diabetes. CDR3 region: CASSLTGTGDGYTF. The CDR3 DNA reads as TGTGCCAGCAGCCTAACCGGGACAGGGGATGGCTACACCTTC.